The next 32 T cell receptor beta chains were all read from a single sample in a study of neurological immune-mediated disorders. TCRdb passed the 5' RACE reads through MiXCR, listing each CDR3 protein once. The table lists tens of thousands of distinct CDR3 sequences, roughly 4.9% of them singletons, with around 5.3% in the top ten. The source material was PBMCs. The receptors come from a human donor with multiple sclerosis. The donor label of this sample is uncertain.

This clonotype was recorded many times. V is TRBV20-1 and J is TRBJ2-3, with D possibly called TRBD1 or TRBD2 (5 bases each). CDR1 is DFQATT, CDR2 SNEGSKA, per germline (reference sequence). This CDR3 spans 15 amino acids. Trimming stripped 5 bases from V and 1 base from J, with 16 bases between. The CDR3 here is CSALRPLGGTDTQYF. The CDR3 DNA is TGCAGTGCTCTTCGACCCCTGGGGGGCACAGATACGCAGTATTTT.

About this clonotype itself: It may be a read error: a sequence one base away is much more abundant. The J gene is TRBJ1-2, the V gene TRBV10-3; D unresolved. This CDR3 spans 14 amino acids. The germline V gene has CDR1 ENHRY and CDR2 SYGVKD. Deletions cut 4 bases from V and 4 bases from J, with 13 bases between. The CDR3 is CAISGVVLSYGYTF. CDR3 bases: TGTGCCATCAGTGGGGTGGTGCTGAGCTATGGCTACACCTTC.

At least ten counts were recorded for this clonotype. A read error may produce the germline difference seen at one junction end. The chain employs TRBV14 and TRBJ1-2; no reliable D call. The length of the CDR3 is 13 residues. Germline V lookup: CDR1 SGHDN, CDR2 FVKESK. This chain's CDR3 is CASSEDPNYGYTF. CDR3 nucleotides: TGTGCCAGCAGCGAAGATCCTAACTATGGCTACACCTTC.

There are many counts of this clonotype. The chain recombines TRBV6-5 with TRBJ1-2; D gene uncertain. The CDR3 is 13 amino acids. Germline V gene lookup returns CDR1 MNHEY and CDR2 SVGAGI. Trimming removed 0 bases from V and 6 bases from J, with 8 bases in between. CDR3 region: CASSYSYLDGYTF. Here the CDR3 DNA reads TGTGCCAGCAGTTACTCATACCTCGATGGCTACACCTTC.

This clonotype was found many times. The chain uses TRBV12-3 or TRBV12-4 and TRBJ2-2; 13 nucleotides match TRBD2. The CDR3 spans 15 residues. V was clipped by 4 bases and J by 6 bases; unmatched bases: 2. CDR3: CASSSTSGGAGELFF. The CDR3 DNA is TGTGCCAGCAGTTCCACTAGCGGGGGGGCCGGGGAGCTGTTTTTT.

The sample holds many counts of this clonotype. V is TRBV4-1 and J is TRBJ2-7; possible D gene TRBD2, 6 bases. With 4 bases removed from V and 6 bases from J, the gap between germline ends came to 13 bases. The CDR3 loop spans 13 amino acids. Germline-derived CDR1 and CDR2 are MGHRA and YSYEKL. This CDR3 reads CASSRSAGPEQYF. The CDR3 nucleotides are TGCGCCAGCAGCCGGTCGGCGGGGCCCGAGCAGTACTTC.

The chain has TRBV10-3 and TRBJ1-1; 10 bases map to TRBD1. CDR1 is ENHRY, CDR2 SYGVKD, per germline. This CDR3 region has 12 residues. The V gene end was trimmed by 6 bases and the J gene end by 9 bases; junction bases not matched to a gene: 4. CDR3 sequence (DNA): TGTGCCATCAGGGGTGACAGGGGGCAAGCTTTCTTT. Amino acid sequence: CAIRGDRGQAFF.

This clonotype was found many times. V is TRBV20-1 and J is TRBJ2-3; D unclear. The CDR3 totals 15 residues. V lost 0 bases and J 2 bases, leaving 12 bases between the germline ends. The germline V gene has CDR1 DFQATT and CDR2 SNEGSKA (reference sequence). DNA of the CDR3: TGCAGTGCTAGAGATGTTGGGCCGGTCACAGATACGCAGTATTTT. Its protein product is CSARDVGPVTDTQYF.

This clonotype was counted at least ten times. CDR3 nucleotide sequence: TGCAGCGTTAGACAGGGAGATGGCTACACCTTC. This translates into CSVRQGDGYTF. The J gene is TRBJ1-2, the V gene TRBV29-1; 7 bases map to TRBD1. Germline loops: CDR1 SQVTM, CDR2 ANQGSEA. This CDR3 is built from 11 residues. Germline trimming cut 5 bases from V and 6 bases from J; bases unmatched to any gene: 3.

This clonotype was recorded many times. This chain joins TRBV3-1 and TRBJ2-1, with TRBD2 identical over 15 bases. Germline values: CDR1 LGHDT, CDR2 YNNKEL (reference sequence). V shed 0 bases and J 9 bases; nucleotides not matched to a gene: 6. The CDR3 has 17 residues. Here the CDR3 DNA reads TGTGCCAGCAGCCAAGATGGTGGACTAGCGGGGGGGCGTGAGCAGTTCTTC. Amino acids: CASSQDGGLAGGREQFF.

At least ten counts were recorded for this clonotype. The chain joins TRBV5-1 to TRBJ2-1; 9 bases are a match to TRBD2. CDR3 length: 14 residues. Germline V gene data show CDR1 as SGHRS and CDR2 as YFSETQ. V trimming: 3 bases; J trimming: 5 bases; junction bases outside the gene matches: 3. The CDR3 sequence is CASSSWTSDNEQFF. The CDR3 coding sequence is TGCGCCAGCAGCTCGTGGACTAGCGACAATGAGCAGTTCTTC.

This clonotype was observed at least ten times. The V and J genes are TRBV27 and TRBJ2-3, with D possibly TRBD2 on 6 matching bases. Germline CDR1 is MNHEY and CDR2 is SMNVEV (reference sequence). With 6 bases removed from V and 11 bases from J, the gap between germline ends came to 18 bases. The CDR3 is 13 residues long. The CDR3 here is CASRPQGLQGQYF. The CDR3 bases are TGTGCCAGCAGGCCCCAGGGACTTCAAGGGCAGTATTTT.

This clonotype was seen ten or more times. This rearrangement joins TRBV5-1 to TRBJ2-3; D might be TRBD2 (5 bases). V was shortened by 2 bases and J by 2 bases, with 18 bases between the two germline ends. CDR3 length equals 17 residues. Germline V gene data show CDR1 as SGHRS and CDR2 as YFSETQ. The CDR3 is CASSFNIGGLNTDTQYF. The CDR3 DNA reads as TGCGCCAGCAGCTTCAATATAGGCGGACTTAACACAGATACGCAGTATTTT.

This clonotype showed up many times. V gene TRBV12-5 combines with J gene TRBJ1-2; the D gene is possibly TRBD1 (5 bases). This CDR3 contains 13 residues. The germline V gene has CDR1 LGHNT and CDR2 FRNRAP. The germline V and J ends were trimmed by 5 bases and 5 bases, with 12 bases remaining between them. The DNA of the CDR3 is TGTGCTAGTGGTCCCGCAGGGTGGTATGGCTACACCTTC. Translation: CASGPAGWYGYTF.

This chain uses TRBV5-1 with TRBJ2-7; no clear D. V was pared by 4 bases and J by 0 bases, with 11 bases between. The CDR3 is made up of 14 amino acids. Germline lookup yields CDR1 SGHRS and CDR2 YFSETQ. CDR3 sequence (DNA): TGCGCCAGCAGCCCTAGGGTTAGCTCCTACGAGCAGTACTTC. It codes for CASSPRVSSYEQYF.

A few counts support this clonotype. The J gene is TRBJ1-2, the V gene TRBV6-6, with D unresolved. The germline CDR1 and CDR2 sequences are MNHNY and SVGAGI (reference sequence). V lost 6 bases and J lost 7, with 12 bases in between. The CDR3 sequence is 12 residues long. This CDR3 reads CASRQPPSGYTF. DNA for the CDR3: TGTGCCAGCAGACAACCACCGAGTGGCTACACCTTC.

This clonotype was seen repeatedly, ten times or more. The chain is built from TRBV12-3 or TRBV12-4 and TRBJ1-4, with TRBD1 as a possible D gene (5 bases). CDR3 size: 18 residues. Trimming cost V 4 bases and J 4 bases, with 22 bases left between them. The CDR3 DNA sequence: TGTGCCAGCAGTTCCTCTCTTTTTGACAGTAGCAATAATGAAAAACTGTTTTTT. Protein: CASSSSLFDSSNNEKLFF.

This clonotype appeared many times. The chain combines TRBV5-1 with TRBJ2-3; D remains ambiguous. The germline CDR1 and CDR2 sequences are SGHRS and YFSETQ. This CDR3 contains 12 residues. The germline V and J ends were trimmed by 0 bases and 5 bases, with 4 bases remaining between them. CDR3 nucleotide sequence: TGCGCCAGCAGCTTGGAGGTAGATACGCAGTATTTT. It encodes CASSLEVDTQYF.

This clonotype was counted at least ten times. The chain couples TRBV5-1 to TRBJ1-4; TRBD1 is a possible D gene (6 bases). This CDR3 contains 13 residues. Trimming pared 4 bases from V and 5 bases from J, leaving 9 bases between. Germline values: CDR1 SGHRS, CDR2 YFSETQ. Here the CDR3 reads CASSSQGNEKLFF. The CDR3 DNA follows: TGCGCCAGCAGCAGCCAGGGGAATGAAAAACTGTTTTTT.

This clonotype was detected many times. The chain carries TRBV15 and TRBJ1-1, with D tentatively TRBD1 (6 bases). The CDR3 spans 14 residues. CDR1 and CDR2 (germline): LNHNV, YYDKDF (reference sequence). V was clipped by 3 bases and J by 7 bases, with 15 bases between them. The CDR3 loop is CATSRERGADEAFF. In nucleotides, the CDR3 is TGTGCCACCAGCAGGGAAAGGGGGGCCGATGAAGCTTTCTTT.

The table lists this clonotype with many counts. This chain uses TRBV2 with TRBJ2-1, with unresolved D. Between the trimmed V and J ends, which lost 2 bases and 15 bases, there was a span of 11 bases. Germline CDR1 and CDR2: SNHLY and FYNNEI. The CDR3 runs 11 residues. Here the CDR3 DNA reads TGTGCCAGCAGTGAATCCCCCGGACGGTTCTTC. This sequence encodes CASSESPGRFF.

This clonotype was recorded many times. DNA of the CDR3: TGTGCCAGCAGCTTGGGAGACAGCTATGGCTACACCTTC. Translating gives CASSLGDSYGYTF. V and J are TRBV5-6 and TRBJ1-2, with D perhaps matching TRBD1 (5 bases). The length of the CDR3 is 13 residues. Trimming removed 0 bases at V and 4 bases at J, with 7 bases between. Germline CDR1 and CDR2: SGHDT and YYEEEE.

In its sample, this clonotype was seen many times. This chain connects TRBV6-1 to TRBJ1-1; a possible D gene is TRBD1 (5 bases). The germline V gene has CDR1 MNHNS and CDR2 SASEGT. The CDR3 runs to 12 residues. The germline V and J ends were trimmed by 4 bases and 10 bases, with 13 bases remaining between them. The CDR3 here is CASSVVGVGAFF. In DNA form, the CDR3 reads TGTGCCAGCAGTGTTGTAGGGGTGGGAGCTTTCTTT.

This clonotype was picked up many times. The J gene is TRBJ2-7, the V gene TRBV5-6; TRBD2 aligns across 9 bases. The CDR3 has 15 amino acids. J gave up 2 bases and V 1 base, and 4 bases lay outside the gene matches. Germline V lookup: CDR1 SGHDT, CDR2 YYEEEE. CDR3 protein: CASSLFERGAYEQYF. The CDR3 DNA reads TGTGCCAGCAGCTTGTTCGAGCGGGGGGCCTACGAGCAGTACTTC.

This clonotype came up many times. The rearrangement joins TRBV7-8 to TRBJ2-7; D possibly corresponds to TRBD2 (5 bases). This CDR3 has 14 amino acids. Germline CDR1 is SGHVS and CDR2 is FQNEAQ. Trimming took off 5 bases at V and 1 base at J, with 12 bases between the two ends. CDR3 loop: CASSRTRGSYEQYF. CDR3 nucleotides: TGTGCCAGCAGCCGCACCCGAGGGTCCTACGAGCAGTACTTC.

Only one count was recorded for this clonotype. V and J are TRBV7-8 and TRBJ2-7; the D gene is possibly TRBD1 (5 bases). Trimming pared 5 bases from V and 2 bases from J, leaving 13 bases between. Germline V gene sequence: CDR1 SGHVS, CDR2 FQNEAQ. CDR3 size: 14 residues. The CDR3 is CASSPKVTAYEQYF. CDR3 DNA: TGTGCCAGCAGCCCAAAGGTGACAGCCTACGAGCAGTACTTC.

This clonotype was observed at least ten times. The chain couples TRBV20-1 to TRBJ1-1; a weak D match, TRBD1 (5 bases). The CDR3 covers 15 residues. The V and J ends lost 0 bases and 1 base respectively, with 12 bases between them. Per the germline V gene, CDR1 is DFQATT and CDR2 is SNEGSKA (reference sequence). CDR3 in DNA: TGCAGTGCTAGAGATATCGGCAGGGCGAACACTGAAGCTTTCTTT. Translated, it gives CSARDIGRANTEAFF.

CDR3 DNA sequence: TGTGCCAGTAGGTCCACGGGCAATCAGCCCCAGCATTTT. This gives the protein CASRSTGNQPQHF. The chain is built from TRBV19 and TRBJ1-5, with unresolved D. The ends were cut back, 6 bases at V and 2 bases at J, with 8 bases in the middle. There are 13 residues in the CDR3. Germline CDR1 reads LNHDA; CDR2 reads SQIVND (reference sequence).

The table lists this clonotype with many counts. The chain recombines TRBV9 with TRBJ2-2, with a weak D call TRBD2 (5 bases). Germline loops: CDR1 SGDLS, CDR2 YYNGEE. V lost 3 bases, J lost 5 bases, and 11 bases lay in between. The CDR3 sequence is 14 residues long. For the CDR3, the DNA is TGTGCCAGCAGCGCCGACGGCGGGACCGGGGAGCTGTTTTTT. Translated: CASSADGGTGELFF.

In this sample, this clonotype turned up many times. Here the CDR3 reads CASSTSGGNEAFF. CDR3 nucleotides: TGCGCCAGCAGTACCTCGGGCGGAAATGAAGCTTTCTTT. J is TRBJ1-1 and V is TRBV5-1; D not resolved. V shed 5 bases and J shed 7 bases, with 15 bases lying between them. Germline-derived CDR1 and CDR2 are SGHRS and YFSETQ. This CDR3 is built from 13 residues.

There are many counts of this clonotype. This chain uses TRBV5-1 with TRBJ1-2, with D unresolved. From germline, CDR1 is SGHRS and CDR2 YFSETQ. The V end was cut by 3 bases, the J end by 4 bases, with 13 bases between. There are 14 residues in the CDR3. CDR3 DNA: TGCGCCAGCAGCTCCCCCGGGAACTTCTATGGCTACACCTTC. Residues: CASSSPGNFYGYTF.

This clonotype was found many times. CDR3 bases: TGTGCCAGCAGTCGAAAGCGGGGGGGATATGATGAGCAGTTCTTC. Its translation is CASSRKRGGYDEQFF. V usage is TRBV6-6 and J usage is TRBJ2-1; 10 bases agree with TRBD2. Germline CDR1 is MNHNY and CDR2 is SVGAGI (reference sequence). The CDR3 length is 15 residues. Unmatched junction bases numbered 9, after V lost 5 bases and J lost 8 bases.